Listed here are 24 T cell receptor beta chains from one sample, sequenced in a study of T cell repertoires in cytomegalovirus infection. The antigens these receptors bind are not known. TCRdb recomputed calls from the reads with MiXCR, one row per CDR3 protein. The table records about 920,000 distinct CDR3 sequences, 30% to 40% of them present only once. Sequences were derived from cultured CD8+ T cells from PBMCs, sampled from culture after CMV antigen stimulation. These receptor sequences come from a human donor in good health (CMV status not recorded). Some clones in this sample may be carry-over from other donors' samples.

This clonotype has ten or more counts. The chain uses TRBV6-2 or TRBV6-3 and TRBJ1-1; TRBD1 matches 8 bases. With V trimmed by 6 bases and J by 4 bases, 10 bases remained unmatched. The germline CDR1 and CDR2 sequences are MNHEY and SVGEGT. This CDR3 contains 15 residues. The CDR3 DNA reads TGTGCCAGCAGGGGATCGACAGGGGCGGGCACTGAAGCTTTCTTT. It is translated as CASRGSTGAGTEAFF.

The V call is TRBV12-3 or TRBV12-4, the J call TRBJ1-2, with 7 positions matching TRBD1. The CDR3 sequence is 11 residues long. With 9 bases clipped from V and 4 bases from J, the junction kept 2 bases outside the gene matches. The CDR3 spells CASWDSYGYTF. The CDR3 DNA sequence: TGTGCCAGTTGGGACAGCTATGGCTACACCTTC.

The rearrangement uses TRBV7-8 and TRBJ2-7, with no clear D. Germline V gene data show CDR1 as SGHVS and CDR2 as FQNEAQ. The ends were cut back, 2 bases at V and 6 bases at J, with 11 bases in the middle. The CDR3 loop spans 13 amino acids. CDR3 sequence: CASSLSPKGEQYV. The CDR3 bases are TGTGCCAGCAGCTTATCACCGAAGGGCGAGCAGTACGTC.

The chain recombines TRBV19 with TRBJ2-6; D is ambiguous. Germline CDR1 reads LNHDA; CDR2 reads SQIVND (reference sequence). The CDR3 sequence is 18 residues long. Trimming stripped 0 bases from V and 5 bases from J, with 17 bases between. CDR3 nucleotide sequence: TGTGCCAGTAGTATAGAATTTACGGTAGACCTCTGGGCCAACGTCCTGACTTTC. Translated: CASSIEFTVDLWANVLTF.

This clonotype was observed a handful of times. The chain joins TRBV24-1 to TRBJ2-1; D is ambiguous. Germline loops: CDR1 KGHDR, CDR2 SFDVKD. Trimming took 1 base from V and 3 from J, leaving 12 bases between them. This CDR3 has 16 residues. DNA of the CDR3: TGTGCCACCAGTGATTTCCGAGAAGCTAGCTACAATGAGCAGTTCTTC. The encoded protein is CATSDFREASYNEQFF.

V is TRBV2 and J is TRBJ1-2; TRBD1 might be the D (6 bases). The V end lost 3 bases, the J end lost 2 bases, and 16 bases lay between the germline ends. Germline assignment: CDR1 SNHLY and CDR2 FYNNEI. CDR3 length equals 16 residues. The CDR3 DNA follows: TGTGCCAGCAGTGAGGCACAGGGCGAAGGGAACTATGGCTACACCTTC. This translates into CASSEAQGEGNYGYTF.

The chain has TRBV5-1 and TRBJ2-1; TRBD2 matches 7 bases. J lost 8 bases, V lost 4 bases, and 6 bases had no gene match. The germline V gene encodes CDR1 SGHRS and CDR2 YFSETQ. The CDR3 spans 13 residues. The CDR3 bases are TGCGCCAGCAGCCCTAGACTAGCTCATGAGCAGTTCTTC. Translated, it gives CASSPRLAHEQFF.

The chain uses TRBV7-9 and TRBJ2-1; TRBD2 is a possible D gene (6 bases). V lost 6 bases, J lost 0 bases, and 18 bases lay in between. The CDR3 is 17 residues long. CDR1 is SEHNR, CDR2 FQNEAQ, per germline (reference sequence). This CDR3 is CASRGYGLTSSYNEQFF. CDR3 nucleotide sequence: TGTGCCAGCAGAGGATATGGACTAACGAGCTCCTACAATGAGCAGTTCTTC. The full variable domain, in which reference TRBV7-9 and TRBJ2-1 provide the parts outside the CDR3, is DTGVSQNPRHKITKRGQNVTFRCDPISEHNRLYWYRQTLGQGPEFLTYFQNEAQLEKSRLLSDRFSAERPKGSFSTLEIQRTEQGDSAMYLCASRGYGLTSSYNEQFFGPGTRLTVL.

This clonotype turned up a few times. This chain links TRBV7-6 with TRBJ1-1, with 12 bases aligning to TRBD1. Trimming took 5 bases from V and 10 from J; bases not matched to a gene: 8. The CDR3 is 14 residues long. The V gene's germline CDR1 is SGHVS and CDR2 FNYEAQ. In DNA, the CDR3 is TGTGCCAGCAGCAGGGACAGGGGGCGTTGGGGAGCTTTCTTT. It yields the protein CASSRDRGRWGAFF.

The chain links TRBV7-2 to TRBJ2-2, with D hard to call. The length of the CDR3 is 15 residues. Germline V gene data show CDR1 as SGHTA and CDR2 as FQGNSA. V shed 5 bases and J shed 0 bases, with 10 bases lying between them. This CDR3 reads CASSDHVANTGELFF. The DNA of the CDR3 is TGTGCCAGCAGCGACCACGTTGCGAACACCGGGGAGCTGTTTTTT.

This clonotype was recorded only once. The V and J genes are TRBV27 and TRBJ2-1; TRBD1 matches 7 bases. Germline values: CDR1 MNHEY, CDR2 SMNVEV (reference sequence). The J segment lost 10 bases and the V segment lost 3 bases, leaving 6 bases of the junction unmatched. The CDR3 spans 13 residues. This chain's CDR3 is CASSLRGGREQFF. CDR3 coding DNA: TGTGCCAGCAGTTTGAGAGGGGGCCGGGAGCAGTTCTTC.

The chain recombines TRBV27 with TRBJ2-7; 7 bases are a match to TRBD1. With 3 bases clipped from V and 3 bases from J, the junction kept 11 bases outside the gene matches. Per the germline V gene, CDR1 is MNHEY and CDR2 is SMNVEV (reference sequence). The CDR3 runs to 16 residues. The CDR3 nucleotides read TGTGCCAGCAGTTTCCAACGACAGGGTATTGGCTACGAGCAGTACTTC. Amino acids: CASSFQRQGIGYEQYF.

The chain couples TRBV6-2 or TRBV6-3 to TRBJ2-1, with D tentatively TRBD1 (6 bases). Germline V gives CDR1 MNHEY, CDR2 SVGEGT. V was shortened by 7 bases and J by 0 bases, with 22 bases between the two germline ends. The CDR3 is made up of 18 amino acids. The CDR3 DNA is TGTGCCAGCAACCTTCTGGGGGCAGCTGGAAACTCCTACAATGAGCAGTTCTTC. Translated: CASNLLGAAGNSYNEQFF.

The table lists this clonotype with a few counts. The CDR3 sequence is CAISEPDRGKEEKLFF. CDR3 nucleotides: TGTGCCATCAGTGAGCCGGACAGGGGAAAGGAGGAAAAACTGTTTTTT. The chain is built from TRBV10-3 and TRBJ1-4; 9 bases fit TRBD1. This CDR3 spans 16 amino acids. Losses at the gene ends were 2 bases for V and 8 bases for J; bases not matched to a gene: 9. Germline lookup yields CDR1 ENHRY and CDR2 SYGVKD.

This clonotype occurred a few times. V and J are TRBV29-1 and TRBJ2-7, with TRBD2 matching 12 bases. CDR1 and CDR2 from the germline V gene are SQVTM and ANQGSEA. The CDR3 runs to 14 residues. V shed 4 bases, J shed 4 bases, and the junction held 5 bases outside the gene matches. The DNA of the CDR3 is TGCAGCGTTGCAGGTGGGACTAGCGGGTACGAGCAGTACTTC. Translation gives CSVAGGTSGYEQYF.

The chain has TRBV6-2 or TRBV6-3 and TRBJ2-6; D is unclear. The CDR3 is made up of 14 amino acids. The V gene's germline CDR1 is MNHEY and CDR2 SVGEGT. V gave up 2 bases and J gave up 7 bases, with 9 bases separating them. The CDR3 sequence is CASSYPLGANVLTF. For the CDR3, the DNA is TGTGCCAGCAGTTACCCCCTAGGAGCCAACGTCCTGACTTTC.

The chain uses TRBV6-5 and TRBJ2-1; perhaps TRBD1 as D (6 bases). Germline V gene lookup returns CDR1 MNHEY and CDR2 SVGAGI. Trimming cost V 6 bases and J 9 bases, with 18 bases left between them. CDR3 length equals 14 residues. CDR3 in amino acids: CASRETTGFSEQFF. CDR3 DNA sequence: TGTGCCAGCAGAGAAACAACAGGGTTTAGTGAGCAGTTCTTC.

The V and J genes are TRBV29-1 and TRBJ2-7; maybe TRBD1 (7 bases). The germline CDR1 and CDR2 sequences are SQVTM and ANQGSEA. There are 15 residues in the CDR3. Trimming cost V 3 bases and J 4 bases, with 19 bases left between them. The CDR3 DNA is TGCAGCGTTGAGGGTATGGAGGGACAGCAATACGAGCAGTACTTC. It translates to CSVEGMEGQQYEQYF.

This clonotype showed up many times. V is TRBV2 and J is TRBJ1-6; 7 nucleotides match TRBD1. Germline loops: CDR1 SNHLY, CDR2 FYNNEI. The CDR3 consists of 14 residues. Germline trimming cut 7 bases from V and 4 bases from J; bases unmatched to any gene: 4. Here the CDR3 reads CASKSTGYNSPLHF. CDR3 sequence (DNA): TGTGCCAGCAAATCGACAGGGTATAATTCACCCCTCCACTTT.

This clonotype was detected only a few times. The CDR3 region is CASSPAFGDPYEQYF. In DNA form, the CDR3 reads TGTGCCAGCAGCCCCGCGTTTGGGGACCCCTACGAGCAGTACTTC. V usage is TRBV13 and J usage is TRBJ2-7, with D possibly being TRBD1 or TRBD2 (5 bases each). The germline V gene has CDR1 PRHDT and CDR2 FYEKMQ (reference sequence). Between the trimmed V and J ends, which lost 5 bases and 2 bases, there was a span of 16 bases. The CDR3 loop spans 15 amino acids.

This clonotype was seen more than once but under ten times. This chain uses TRBV12-3 or TRBV12-4 with TRBJ1-1, with D uncertain. V dropped 6 bases and J dropped 4 bases, with 21 bases sitting between them. The CDR3 is 16 amino acids. The CDR3: CASRKRSGVIVTEAFF. The CDR3 nucleotides read TGTGCCAGCAGAAAGCGTTCTGGGGTGATTGTCACTGAAGCTTTCTTT.

There are many counts of this clonotype. This sequence joins TRBV7-9 and TRBJ1-1; D possibly corresponds to TRBD1 (6 bases). Trimming shortened V by 5 bases and J by 11 bases, and 15 bases separated the two germline ends. Germline V gene lookup returns CDR1 SEHNR and CDR2 FQNEAQ (reference sequence). CDR3 size: 12 residues. The CDR3 nucleotides read TGTGCCAGCAGCCAGGGGCCAGACGGGGCTTTCTTT. Translation: CASSQGPDGAFF. The variable domain in full, completed from reference TRBV7-9 and TRBJ1-1, reads DTGVSQNPRHKITKRGQNVTFRCDPISEHNRLYWYRQTLGQGPEFLTYFQNEAQLEKSRLLSDRFSAERPKGSFSTLEIQRTEQGDSAMYLCASSQGPDGAFFGQGTRLTVV.

This clonotype occurred many times. The rearrangement uses TRBV7-3 and TRBJ2-1, with D perhaps assigned TRBD1 or TRBD2 (6 bases each). The CDR3 runs 15 residues. Trimming removed 4 bases at V and 3 bases at J, with 13 bases between. The germline gives CDR1 SGHTA, CDR2 FQGTGA. CDR3 sequence (DNA): TGTGCCAGCAGCTCCTTGGGGGGCGGCTACAATGAGCAGTTCTTC. It yields the protein CASSSLGGGYNEQFF.

The V and J genes are TRBV14 and TRBJ2-1; 7 bases line up with TRBD2. V lost 0 bases and J lost 7; bases outside the gene matches: 12. The CDR3 totals 17 residues. Germline CDR1 reads SGHDN; CDR2 reads FVKESK. The CDR3 protein is CASSQDLFGLDPNEQFF. In DNA form, the CDR3 reads TGTGCCAGCAGCCAAGATCTGTTTGGACTAGATCCTAATGAGCAGTTCTTC. The full variable domain, its missing parts supplied by reference TRBV14 and TRBJ2-1, is EAGVTQFPSHSVIEKGQTVTLRCDPISGHDNLYWYRRVMGKEIKFLLHFVKESKQDESGMPNNRFLAERTGGTYSTLKVQPAELEDSGVYFCASSQDLFGLDPNEQFFGPGTRLTVL.